The 13 T cell receptor beta chains listed next were all sequenced from one sample in a study of blood T cell repertoires in COVID-19. Generated by immunoSEQ multiplex PCR, the TCRdb table keeps only in-frame clones and is missing some. The repertoire holds approximately 180,000 clones, with 70% to 85% as singletons. Sample: PBMCs or T cells enriched from blood (not recorded which). The receptors were gathered from a man in his fifties who had recovered from COVID-19.

The chain links TRBV28 to TRBJ1-5; 8 bases line up with TRBD1. Per germline, CDR1 MDHEN and CDR2 SYDVKM. The V and J ends lost 5 bases and 9 bases, in that order; junction bases with no gene match: 9. There are 14 residues in the CDR3. CDR3 nucleotide sequence: TGTGCCAGCAGTAGCGACAGGGGAGGTCGGCCCCAGCATTTT. Translation gives CASSSDRGGRPQHF.

The V call is TRBV2, the J call TRBJ2-5; 9 bases map to TRBD2. The V gene end was trimmed by 2 bases and the J gene end by 5 bases; junction bases not matched to a gene: 6. This CDR3 comprises 15 residues. Germline V gene sequence: CDR1 SNHLY, CDR2 FYNNEI. For the CDR3, the DNA is TGTGCCAGCAGTGAAAGTGGCGGGGGGGCGGAGACCCAGTACTTC. Amino acids: CASSESGGGAETQYF.

This clone showed up just once. The chain joins TRBV6-5 to TRBJ1-1, with D unresolved. The CDR3 has 12 amino acids. Trimming pared 7 bases from V and 4 bases from J, leaving 10 bases between. The germline V gene has CDR1 MNHEY and CDR2 SVGAGI. DNA for the CDR3: TGTGCCAGCAAAGGAGGGAGCACTGAAGCTTTCTTT. Translating gives CASKGGSTEAFF.

The V and J genes are TRBV18 and TRBJ1-2; possibly TRBD1 for D (6 bases). Trimming removed 5 bases from V and 2 bases from J, with 15 bases in between. The CDR3 spans 15 residues. Germline V gene data show CDR1 as KGHSH and CDR2 as LQKENI. CDR3 sequence (DNA): TGTGCCAGCTCAACGGGACACCAAGCCAACTATGGCTACACCTTC. Encoded protein: CASSTGHQANYGYTF. The full variable domain, completed using reference TRBV18 and TRBJ1-2, is NAGVMQNPRHLVRRRGQEARLRCSPMKGHSHVYWYRQLPEEGLKFMVYLQKENIIDESGMPKERFSAEFPKEGPSILRIQQVVRGDSAAYFCASSTGHQANYGYTFGSGTRLTVV.

The chain links TRBV5-1 to TRBJ2-6, with D maybe TRBD1 (6 bases). The CDR3 is 15 residues long. V lost 0 bases and J lost 2, with 6 bases in between. Germline V gives CDR1 SGHRS, CDR2 YFSETQ. The DNA of the CDR3 is TGCGCCAGCAGCTTGGACAGGGCTGGGGCCAACGTCCTGACTTTC. It codes for CASSLDRAGANVLTF.

The chain recombines TRBV5-1 with TRBJ1-2; D is uncertain. Germline V gene sequence: CDR1 SGHRS, CDR2 YFSETQ. CDR3 length equals 15 residues. V gave up 1 base and J gave up 0 bases, with 10 bases separating them. The CDR3 region has the DNA TGCGCCAGCAGCTTGTACCCAGAAGCTAACTATGGCTACACCTTC. Translated, it gives CASSLYPEANYGYTF.

This chain links TRBV28 with TRBJ1-2; 8 bases line up with TRBD1. With V trimmed by 4 bases and J by 2 bases, 6 bases remained unmatched. The length of the CDR3 is 15 residues. CDR1 is MDHEN, CDR2 SYDVKM, per germline. The CDR3 nucleotides read TGTGCCAGCAGTTCTCACAGGGGGACCAACTATGGCTACACCTTC. Its translation: CASSSHRGTNYGYTF.

As DNA, the CDR3 is TGTGCCAGCAGTCCCCTAGCTTACGAGCAGTACTTC. Amino acids: CASSPLAYEQYF. V gene TRBV12-3 or TRBV12-4 combines with J gene TRBJ2-7, with D possibly matching TRBD2 (5 bases). The CDR3 runs 12 residues. The V end was cut by 5 bases, the J end by 4 bases, with 9 bases between.

V and J are TRBV5-1 and TRBJ1-5, with D perhaps TRBD1 (6 bases). CDR1 and CDR2 (germline): SGHRS, YFSETQ. The V gene lost 0 bases and the J gene lost 6 bases, with 10 bases spanning the gap. This CDR3 comprises 14 residues. The CDR3 coding sequence is TGCGCCAGCAGCTTGGGTTCCAGGGGTCAGCCCCAGCATTTT. Encoded protein: CASSLGSRGQPQHF.

This clone was recorded once. The V and J genes are TRBV5-4 and TRBJ2-1; TRBD1 might be the D (5 bases). V lost 2 bases to trimming and J lost 6 bases, with 9 bases between them. The germline gives CDR1 SGHNT, CDR2 YYREEE (reference sequence). This CDR3 region has 13 residues. This chain's CDR3 is CASSFPGLNEQFF. The CDR3, as DNA: TGTGCCAGCAGCTTCCCAGGGCTCAATGAGCAGTTCTTC.

The chain recombines TRBV5-1 with TRBJ1-4; 9 nucleotides line up with TRBD1. CDR3 length: 14 residues. V dropped 3 bases and J dropped 7; count of bases not matched to a gene: 4. CDR1 is SGHRS and CDR2 is YFSETQ in the germline V gene. In nucleotides, the CDR3 is TGCGCCAGCAGCTCGGACAGGGGAAGTGAAAAACTGTTTTTT. Its protein product is CASSSDRGSEKLFF. Variable domain in full (rest from reference TRBV5-1 and TRBJ1-4): KAGVTQTPRYLIKTRGQQVTLSCSPISGHRSVSWYQQTPGQGLQFLFEYFSETQRNKGNFPGRFSGRQFSNSRSEMNVSTLELGDSALYLCASSSDRGSEKLFFGSGTQLSVL.

The V call is TRBV30, the J call TRBJ2-5; 8 bases fit TRBD1. After removal of 4 bases from V and 3 bases from J, the junction contained 4 bases not matched to a gene. CDR3 length equals 13 residues. Per germline, CDR1 GTSNPN and CDR2 SVGIG (reference sequence). CDR3 residues: CAWTRGQEETQYF. CDR3 in DNA: TGTGCCTGGACCAGGGGGCAGGAAGAGACCCAGTACTTC.

By frequency in the sample, this clone is medium-sized. The chain employs TRBV5-6 and TRBJ2-7, with 8 bases matching TRBD1. The germline V gene has CDR1 SGHDT and CDR2 YYEEEE. The V gene end was trimmed by 1 base and the J gene end by 5 bases; junction bases not matched to a gene: 8. This CDR3 has 15 residues. In DNA, the CDR3 is TGTGCCAGCAGCTTGTTAGGGATGACAGGGGACGAGCAGTACTTC. It is translated as CASSLLGMTGDEQYF.